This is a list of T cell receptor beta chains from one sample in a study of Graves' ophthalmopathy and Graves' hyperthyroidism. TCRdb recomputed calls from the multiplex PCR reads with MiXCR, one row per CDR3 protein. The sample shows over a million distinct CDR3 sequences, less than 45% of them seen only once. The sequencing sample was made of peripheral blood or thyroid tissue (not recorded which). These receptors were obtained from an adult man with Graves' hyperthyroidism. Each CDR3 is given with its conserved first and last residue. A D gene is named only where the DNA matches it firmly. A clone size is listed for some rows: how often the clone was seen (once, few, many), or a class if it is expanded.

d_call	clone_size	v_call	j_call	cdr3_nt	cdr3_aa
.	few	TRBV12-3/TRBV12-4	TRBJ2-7	TGTGCCAGCAGATCAGGAGAAAACTACGAGCAGTACTTC	CASRSGENYEQYF
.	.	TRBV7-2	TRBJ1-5	TGTGCCAGCAGCTTAGATGGGGGCTTAGGTAATCAGCCCCAGCATTTT	CASSLDGGLGNQPQHF
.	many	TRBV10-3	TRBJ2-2	TGTGCCATCAGACTTATGATCACCGGGGAGCTGTTTTTT	CAIRLMITGELFF
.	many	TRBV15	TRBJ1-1	TGTGCCACCCAGGGTGTCACTGAAGCTTTCTTT	CATQGVTEAFF
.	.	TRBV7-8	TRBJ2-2	TGTGCCAGCAGAGAAGTTGGCGGGATAAACACCGGGGAGCTGTTTTTT	CASREVGGINTGELFF
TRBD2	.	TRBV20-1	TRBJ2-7	TGCAGTGCTACCTTAAGAGGGAGGGCTTTAGACGAGCAGTACTTC	CSATLRGRALDEQYF
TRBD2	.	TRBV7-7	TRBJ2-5	TGTGTCAGCACCTCAGCGGAGGCGGGAGCGCGGGAGACCCAGTACTTC	CVSTSAEAGARETQYF
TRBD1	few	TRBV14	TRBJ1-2	TGTGCCAGCTTCGGGACAGGGACGAACTATGGCTACACCTTC	CASFGTGTNYGYTF
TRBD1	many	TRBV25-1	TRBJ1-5	TGTGCCAGCAGTGGGGACAGCCCTAATCAGCCCCAGCATTTT	CASSGDSPNQPQHF
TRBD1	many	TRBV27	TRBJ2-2	TGTGCCAGCAGTCCCGGGACAGCGTACACCGGGGAGCTGTTTTTT	CASSPGTAYTGELFF
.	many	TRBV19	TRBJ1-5	TGTGCCAGTAGTATCGAGGGGTTCTACAGGAATCAGCCCCAGCATTTT	CASSIEGFYRNQPQHF
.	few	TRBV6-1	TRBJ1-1	TGTGCCAGCAGTGAAGGATCGGGCAGGTACACTGAAGCTTTCTTT	CASSEGSGRYTEAFF
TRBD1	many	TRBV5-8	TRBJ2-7	TGTGCCAGCAGCCTGACAGGGGTGTACGACGAGCAGTACTTC	CASSLTGVYDEQYF
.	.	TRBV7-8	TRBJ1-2	TGTGCCACCCCGGCACAGAAGATTAGCAACACCTTC	CATPAQKISNTF
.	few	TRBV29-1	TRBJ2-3	TGCAGCGGAGAGGAAAGCGCAGATACGCAGTATTTT	CSGEESADTQYF
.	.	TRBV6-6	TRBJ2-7	TGTGCCAGCCACAGGGAATCCTACGAGCAGTACTTC	CASHRESYEQYF
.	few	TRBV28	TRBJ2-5	TGTGCCAGCAGTTTACCCGCAGGGCAAGAGACCCAGTACTTC	CASSLPAGQETQYF
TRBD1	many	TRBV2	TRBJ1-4	TGTGCCGCATCGGACAGGCGGTTCACAACTAATGAAAAACTGTTTTTT	CAASDRRFTTNEKLFF
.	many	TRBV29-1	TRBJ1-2	TGCAGCGTTGGGACGGTCGATAACTATGGCTACACCTTC	CSVGTVDNYGYTF
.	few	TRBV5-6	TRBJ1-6	TGTGCCAGCAGCTTCAGGACCGGAACCAATAATTCACCCCTCCACTTT	CASSFRTGTNNSPLHF
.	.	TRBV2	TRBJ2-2	TGTGCCAGCAGTCCTAGAACAGGGTTCGGGGAGCTGTTTTTT	CASSPRTGFGELFF
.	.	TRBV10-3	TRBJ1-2	TGTGCCATCAGTGATGGACGGGATGGCTACACCTTC	CAISDGRDGYTF
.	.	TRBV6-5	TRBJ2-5	TGTGCCAGCAGTTACGACCCCGGGGCCCGATACCAAGAGACCCAGTACTTC	CASSYDPGARYQETQYF
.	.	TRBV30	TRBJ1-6	TGTGCCTGGAGCAGGGGAGGGAGCTCCTATAATTCACCCCTCCACTTT	CAWSRGGSSYNSPLHF
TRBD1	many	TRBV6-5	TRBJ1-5	TGTGCCAGCAGACCGGGACAGGGTGGCAATCAGCCCCAGCATTTT	CASRPGQGGNQPQHF
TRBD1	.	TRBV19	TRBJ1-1	TGTGCCAGTAAGGGGGCCGGCTACACTGAAGCTTTCTTT	CASKGAGYTEAFF
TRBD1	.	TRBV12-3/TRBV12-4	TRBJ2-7	TGTGCCAGCAGTTTACGGGGCAGGGGGCCTTACGAGCAGTACTTC	CASSLRGRGPYEQYF
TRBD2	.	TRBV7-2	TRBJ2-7	TGTGCCAGCAGCCGAGTATCCGGGACTAGCATCTACGAGCAGTACTTC	CASSRVSGTSIYEQYF
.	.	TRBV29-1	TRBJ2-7	TGCAGCGTTGAAGTACAGGTTGGCTCCTACGAGCAGTACTTC	CSVEVQVGSYEQYF
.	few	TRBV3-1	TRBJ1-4	TGTGCCAGCAGCCAAGAAAGGGCGGGGAGAGGAAATGAAAAACTGTTTTTT	CASSQERAGRGNEKLFF
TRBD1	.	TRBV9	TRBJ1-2	TGTGCCAGCAGCGTAGAGGGGGACAGTTCCATTGGCTACACCTTC	CASSVEGDSSIGYTF
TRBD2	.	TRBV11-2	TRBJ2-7	TGTGCCAGCGGGCGGGGGACTAGCGGATCCTACGAGCAGTACTTC	CASGRGTSGSYEQYF
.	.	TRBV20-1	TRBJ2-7	TGCAGTGCTTCTAGACCTTGGCGGGCCTCCTACGAGCAGTACTTC	CSASRPWRASYEQYF
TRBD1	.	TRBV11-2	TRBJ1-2	TGTGCCAGCAGCTTAGATCGGAACCCGGACAGGCTGGTTGGCTACACCTTC	CASSLDRNPDRLVGYTF
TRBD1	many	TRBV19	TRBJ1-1	TGTGCCAGTAATGACAGGGGAAGCACTGAAGCTTTCTTT	CASNDRGSTEAFF
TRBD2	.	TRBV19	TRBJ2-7	TGTGCCAGCAGCCCCACTAGCGGGAGTCCGTACGAGCAGTACTTC	CASSPTSGSPYEQYF
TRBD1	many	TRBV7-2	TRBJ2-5	TGTGCCAGCAGCCGGCCCGGGGCAGGGGGCCTGGAGACCCAGTACTTC	CASSRPGAGGLETQYF
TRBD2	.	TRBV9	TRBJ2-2	TGTGCCAGCAGCCAACTACGGGAGGCCCCCGGGGAGCTGTTTTTT	CASSQLREAPGELFF
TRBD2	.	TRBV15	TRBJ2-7	TGTGCCACCAGCGCCGGGACTAGCGGGGTCTACGAGCAGTACTTC	CATSAGTSGVYEQYF
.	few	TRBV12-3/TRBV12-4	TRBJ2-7	TGTGCCAGCAGTCCCCTGGGACGTCTCTACGAGCAGTACTTC	CASSPLGRLYEQYF
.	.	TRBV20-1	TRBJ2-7	TGCAGTGCACTAAGTCGACGGCGGGGCTACGAGCAGTACTTC	CSALSRRRGYEQYF
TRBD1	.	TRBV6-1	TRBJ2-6	TGTGCCAGCAGTACGGGGCAGGACAGGAGTGGGGCCAACGTCCTGACTTTC	CASSTGQDRSGANVLTF
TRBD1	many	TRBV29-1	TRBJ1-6	TGCAGCGCACGAGACAGGGGGGATTCACCCCTCCACTTT	CSARDRGDSPLHF
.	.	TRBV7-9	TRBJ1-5	TGTGCCAGCAGCTTAGGGGCGCGGGAGCCCCAGCATTTT	CASSLGAREPQHF
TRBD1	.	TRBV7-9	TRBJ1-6	TGTGCCAGCAGCTCAGAGGGACAGGGCTATTCACCCCTCCACTTT	CASSSEGQGYSPLHF
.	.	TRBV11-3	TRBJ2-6	TGTGCCAGCAGCTTAGCTCGGAGCACCGGGGACTCTGGGGCCAACGTCCTGACTTTC	CASSLARSTGDSGANVLTF
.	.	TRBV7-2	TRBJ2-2	TGTGCCAGCAGCTCGCGGGACTTTTCCACCGGGGAGCTGTTTTTT	CASSSRDFSTGELFF
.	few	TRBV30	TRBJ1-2	TGTGCCTGGAGTGTATGGACTAACTATGGCTACACCTTC	CAWSVWTNYGYTF
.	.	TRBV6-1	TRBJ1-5	TGTGCCAGCAGTGAAGACAGGGCCCGTGGTCCCCAGCATTTT	CASSEDRARGPQHF
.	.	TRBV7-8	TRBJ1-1	TGTGCCAGCAGCCCGAACAGGGACTTTAGTCGCACTGAAGCTTTCTTT	CASSPNRDFSRTEAFF
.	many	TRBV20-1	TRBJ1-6	TGCAGTGCTAGAGCGAACCAGGGTTATAATTCACCCCTCCACTTT	CSARANQGYNSPLHF
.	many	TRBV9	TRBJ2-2	TGTGCCAGCAGCGTATCGTCTCGGGAGTCATTGGGTAACACCGGGGAGCTGTTTTTT	CASSVSSRESLGNTGELFF
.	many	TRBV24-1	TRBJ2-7	TGTGCCACCAGTGATAGCCCGCAGGGCTACGAGCAGTACTTC	CATSDSPQGYEQYF